This passage covers 27 T cell receptor beta chains from one sample sequenced in a study of blood T cell repertoires in COVID-19. Clones were read by immunoSEQ multiplex PCR, and TCRdb kept only the in-frame ones, dropping some. This table has roughly 250,000 clones, 65% to 85% appearing once. Sequencing used peripheral blood. The source of these receptors is a man in his fifties or sixties with active or convalescent COVID-19.

The rearrangement joins TRBV6-2 or TRBV6-3 to TRBJ2-1; possibly TRBD2 for D (7 bases). The CDR3 sequence is 14 residues long. The V gene's germline CDR1 is MNHEY and CDR2 SVGEGT. Trimming took off 2 bases at V and 7 bases at J, with 12 bases between the two ends. This CDR3 reads CASSYGGASNEQFF. CDR3 nucleotides: TGTGCCAGCAGTTACGGGGGGGCATCGAATGAGCAGTTCTTC.

This clone was seen a handful of times. The genes are TRBV6-5 and TRBJ1-2; TRBD1 might be the D (6 bases). The CDR3 totals 14 residues. Between the trimmed V and J ends, which lost 6 bases and 8 bases, there was a span of 19 bases. Germline V gives CDR1 MNHEY, CDR2 SVGAGI. In DNA, the CDR3 is TGTGCCAGCAGGGACCGGACAGTCCGGAGGGGCTACACCTTC. Protein product: CASRDRTVRRGYTF.

The chain couples TRBV18 to TRBJ2-2, with 7 bases lining up with TRBD2. Germline CDR1 reads KGHSH; CDR2 reads LQKENI. With V trimmed by 10 bases and J by 2 bases, 10 bases remained unmatched. The CDR3 is 15 residues long. In DNA, the CDR3 is TGTGCCAACCCACCGACGGGGGGAAACACCGGGGAGCTGTTTTTT. It yields the protein CANPPTGGNTGELFF.

This clone showed up just once. The gene calls are TRBV19 and TRBJ1-2; perhaps TRBD1 as D (5 bases). V was trimmed by 3 bases and J by 1 base, leaving 15 bases between them. This CDR3 region has 16 residues. Germline lookup yields CDR1 LNHDA and CDR2 SQIVND (reference sequence). The CDR3 protein is CASSIVAGLDNYGYTF. Here the CDR3 DNA reads TGTGCCAGTAGTATCGTGGCAGGGCTGGATAACTATGGCTACACCTTC.

The chain couples TRBV30 to TRBJ1-4, with no clear D. CDR1 is GTSNPN and CDR2 is SVGIG in the germline V gene (reference sequence). V was trimmed by 2 bases and J by 8 bases, leaving 6 bases between them. CDR3 length equals 11 residues. CDR3 sequence: CAWSIREKLFF. CDR3 bases: TGTGCCTGGAGTATTCGGGAAAAACTGTTTTTT.

The chain has TRBV5-1 and TRBJ1-1; the D gene is possibly TRBD1 (5 bases). The CDR3 runs to 13 residues. CDR1 SGHRS and CDR2 YFSETQ come from the germline V gene. The V gene lost 0 bases and the J gene lost 8 bases, with 11 bases spanning the gap. CDR3 nucleotides: TGCGCCAGCAGCTTGGCCGGGGGACGGGAAGCTTTCTTT. It specifies CASSLAGGREAFF.

The V and J genes are TRBV7-2 and TRBJ2-2; D not certain. The length of the CDR3 is 15 residues. V dropped 1 base and J dropped 0 bases, with 6 bases sitting between them. CDR1 is SGHTA, CDR2 FQGNSA, per germline. CDR3 DNA sequence: TGTGCCAGCAGCTTAGGTGCAGCGAACACCGGGGAGCTGTTTTTT. This translates into CASSLGAANTGELFF.

This chain uses TRBV5-1 with TRBJ1-2; 9 bases fit TRBD1. CDR1 is SGHRS and CDR2 is YFSETQ in the germline V gene. Losses at the gene ends were 4 bases for V and 8 bases for J; bases not matched to a gene: 15. The CDR3 spans 16 residues. CDR3 loop: CASSKPGQGTMGGYTF. CDR3 sequence (DNA): TGCGCCAGCAGCAAGCCGGGACAGGGAACTATGGGCGGCTACACCTTC.

V gene TRBV19 combines with J gene TRBJ2-4; maybe TRBD2 (6 bases). Germline CDR1 and CDR2: LNHDA and SQIVND (reference sequence). The CDR3 loop spans 13 amino acids. V was pared by 8 bases and J by 0 bases, with 8 bases between. The CDR3 DNA follows: TGTGCCAGTGGGACTCTAGCCAAAAACATTCAGTACTTC. Translated, it gives CASGTLAKNIQYF.

This rearrangement joins TRBV19 to TRBJ2-3; D is possibly TRBD1 (8 bases). CDR1 LNHDA and CDR2 SQIVND come from the germline V gene (reference sequence). The CDR3 covers 15 residues. V gave up 4 bases and J gave up 3 bases, with 14 bases separating them. CDR3 sequence: CASSTTGGETDTQYF. The CDR3, as DNA: TGTGCCAGTAGTACCACAGGGGGGGAGACAGATACGCAGTATTTT.

This clone showed up just once. The chain has TRBV2 and TRBJ2-7; 7 nucleotides line up with TRBD1. The CDR3 spans 14 residues. Per germline, CDR1 SNHLY and CDR2 FYNNEI. V was pared by 7 bases and J by 2 bases, with 8 bases of the junction left unmatched. In nucleotides, the CDR3 is TGTGCCAGCACCACCCGGGACAGACCCTACGAGCAGTACTTC. It codes for CASTTRDRPYEQYF. The full variable domain, with the rest looked up from reference TRBV2 and TRBJ2-7, is EPEVTQTPSHQVTQMGQEVILRCVPISNHLYFYWYRQILGQKVEFLVSFYNNEISEKSEIFDDQFSVERPDGSNFTLKIRSTKLEDSAMYFCASTTRDRPYEQYFGPGTRLTVT.

In its sample, this clone was seen once. The gene calls are TRBV2 and TRBJ2-7, with 7 bases identical to TRBD2. V dropped 8 bases and J dropped 7; count of bases not matched to a gene: 14. CDR3 length: 14 residues. Germline CDR1 SNHLY, CDR2 FYNNEI. The CDR3 region has the DNA TGTGCCAGCGGTTACCCATGGGGAGGGCGGGAGCAGTACTTC. Protein: CASGYPWGGREQYF. Full variable domain (outside the CDR3, taken from reference TRBV2 and TRBJ2-7): EPEVTQTPSHQVTQMGQEVILRCVPISNHLYFYWYRQILGQKVEFLVSFYNNEISEKSEIFDDQFSVERPDGSNFTLKIRSTKLEDSAMYFCASGYPWGGREQYFGPGTRLTVT.

Notes on this clone: At one of its ends the junction is not consistent with the germline gene, which may arise from a read error. V is TRBV11-2 and J is TRBJ2-5, with a possible D match to TRBD2 (7 bases). The CDR3 has 15 residues. Germline V CDR1 and CDR2: SGHAT, FQNNGV. The CDR3 sequence: CASSLGGVIQETQYF. In nucleotides, the CDR3 is TGTGCCAGCAGTTTAGGGGGGGTCATCCAAGAGACCCAGTACTTC.

This chain joins TRBV19 and TRBJ1-6, with D unresolved. Trimming left V 0 bases short and J 14 bases short, with 11 bases between. Germline CDR1 is LNHDA and CDR2 is SQIVND (reference sequence). This CDR3 is 13 amino acids long. CDR3 in DNA: TGTGCCAGTAGTATAGATGTCGAATCGGCCCTCCACTTT. Protein product: CASSIDVESALHF.

The rearrangement joins TRBV5-1 to TRBJ1-1; D is ambiguous. The V and J ends lost 0 bases and 1 base respectively, with 16 bases between them. Germline assignment: CDR1 SGHRS and CDR2 YFSETQ. The CDR3 totals 17 residues. CDR3: CASSLDGYRGANTEAFF. The DNA of the CDR3 is TGCGCCAGCAGCTTGGACGGTTATCGGGGAGCGAACACTGAAGCTTTCTTT.

This chain links TRBV7-9 with TRBJ2-7; 7 bases fit TRBD2. CDR3 length equals 12 residues. Germline V gene lookup returns CDR1 SEHNR and CDR2 FQNEAQ (reference sequence). The trim removed 8 bases at V and 6 bases at J, leaving 7 bases unmatched. CDR3 loop: CASRRGGSEQYF. DNA for the CDR3: TGTGCCAGCCGTCGGGGAGGGTCCGAGCAGTACTTC.

The J gene is TRBJ2-7, the V gene TRBV9; D unclear. The V and J ends lost 2 bases and 6 bases respectively, with 15 bases between them. This CDR3 has 14 amino acids. Looked up from germline, CDR1 is SGDLS and CDR2 is YYNGEE. The CDR3 nucleotides are TGTGCCAGCAGCGTCGACCCTCTGGGCTCCGAGCAGTACTTC. The encoded protein is CASSVDPLGSEQYF.

The chain recombines TRBV6-1 with TRBJ2-2, with D perhaps matching TRBD1 (6 bases). The V end was cut by 4 bases, the J end by 2 bases, with 14 bases between. CDR3 length: 16 amino acids. CDR1 is MNHNS, CDR2 SASEGT, per germline. DNA for the CDR3: TGTGCCAGCAGTGTACCCGGGACAAGTAACACCGGGGAGCTGTTTTTT. It translates to CASSVPGTSNTGELFF.

V gene TRBV19 combines with J gene TRBJ2-7, with 9 bases that match TRBD1. Germline values: CDR1 LNHDA, CDR2 SQIVND (reference sequence). The CDR3 sequence is 15 residues long. With V trimmed by 8 bases and J by 2 bases, 10 bases remained unmatched. Written as DNA, the CDR3 is TGTGCCAGTTTCCCTCCGGGACAGGGCGCCTACGAGCAGTACTTC. Protein: CASFPPGQGAYEQYF.

The chain is built from TRBV25-1 and TRBJ1-6; weak D call: TRBD1 (6 bases). CDR3 length: 18 amino acids. Trimming took off 3 bases at V and 9 bases at J, with 24 bases between the two ends. Germline V lookup: CDR1 MGHDK, CDR2 SYGVNS. CDR3 sequence: CASSDGGQGLDLFSPLHF. CDR3 DNA sequence: TGTGCCAGCAGTGATGGAGGTCAGGGGCTCGATTTATTTTCACCCCTCCACTTT.

The chain recombines TRBV24-1 with TRBJ2-3; TRBD2 matches 7 bases. Germline CDR1 KGHDR, CDR2 SFDVKD. The CDR3 contains 13 residues. Trimming at V came to 5 bases and at J to 6 bases, leaving 4 bases not matched to a gene. The DNA for the CDR3 is TGTGCCACCAGTGCGGGAGGCGGCGATACGCAGTATTTT. Translating it yields CATSAGGGDTQYF.

The CDR3 DNA reads as TGTGCCAGCAGTGGGCTAGCTGGTCGCGAGCAGTACTTC. Protein: CASSGLAGREQYF. The chain carries TRBV7-3 and TRBJ2-7; maybe TRBD2 (5 bases). The V gene's germline CDR1 is SGHTA and CDR2 FQGTGA. V lost 6 bases and J 6 bases, leaving 15 bases between the germline ends. CDR3 length equals 13 residues.

The CDR3 DNA follows: TGTGCCAGCAGCCAAGTCCCAGGCGGGTACGAGCAGTACTTC. The encoded protein is CASSQVPGGYEQYF. This chain connects TRBV14 to TRBJ2-7; D is perhaps TRBD2 (5 bases). The V end lost 1 base, the J end lost 4 bases, and 11 bases lay between the germline ends. Germline assignment: CDR1 SGHDN and CDR2 FVKESK. This CDR3 region has 14 residues.

The J gene is TRBJ2-3, the V gene TRBV4-2, with 11 bases identical to TRBD2. The CDR3 extends over 16 amino acids. V gave up 0 bases and J gave up 6 bases; unmatched junction bases: 5. Germline-derived CDR1 and CDR2 are LGHNA and YNFKEQ. The CDR3 bases are TGTGCCAGCAGCCAAGAAACTAGCGGGGGCTGGGATACGCAGTATTTT. Amino acids: CASSQETSGGWDTQYF.

The rearrangement links TRBV5-6 to TRBJ2-3; 12 bases map to TRBD2. The germline V gene encodes CDR1 SGHDT and CDR2 YYEEEE. The ends lost 6 bases at V and 5 bases at J; junction bases unmatched: 4. CDR3 length: 14 residues. This CDR3 reads CASNTGLAGDTQYF. CDR3 nucleotides: TGTGCCAGCAACACGGGACTAGCGGGAGATACGCAGTATTTT. The variable domain in full, with the rest retrieved from reference TRBV5-6 and TRBJ2-3, is DAGVTQSPTHLIKTRGQQVTLRCSPKSGHDTVSWYQQALGQGPQFIFQYYEEEERQRGNFPDRFSGHQFPNYSSELNVNALLLGDSALYLCASNTGLAGDTQYFGPGTRLTVL.

The rearrangement joins TRBV7-2 to TRBJ2-5; 7 bases align to TRBD2. CDR3 length equals 16 residues. Germline trimming cut 1 base from V and 0 bases from J; bases unmatched to any gene: 5. The germline V gene encodes CDR1 SGHTA and CDR2 FQGNSA. The CDR3 nucleotides read TGTGCCAGCAGCTTAGGGGCCCGGGGGGACCAAGAGACCCAGTACTTC. Its protein product is CASSLGARGDQETQYF. Together with reference TRBV7-2 and TRBJ2-5, the CDR3 gives the full variable domain: GAGVSQSPSNKVTEKGKDVELRCDPISGHTALYWYRQSLGQGLEFLIYFQGNSAPDKSGLPSDRFSAERTGGSVSTLTIQRTQQEDSAVYLCASSLGARGDQETQYFGPGTRLLVL.

The chain employs TRBV29-1 and TRBJ2-1; D call uncertain. Germline lookup yields CDR1 SQVTM and CDR2 ANQGSEA. V was trimmed by 5 bases and J by 1 base, leaving 12 bases between them. The CDR3 length is 14 residues. The CDR3 loop is CSVPTANSYNEQFF. CDR3 bases: TGCAGCGTTCCAACAGCTAATTCCTACAATGAGCAGTTCTTC.